Each of the 12 T cell receptor beta chains below was sequenced from the same sample in a study of T-cell memory formation after mild COVID-19. One entry per CDR3 protein, called by TCRdb with MiXCR from the 5' RACE reads. The data show approximately 150,000 distinct CDR3 sequences, with about 6% seen just once and more than 2% held by the top ten. The sequenced sample was PBMCs or a T cell subset sorted from them (not recorded which). The receptor set was obtained from an adult woman who had mild COVID-19 (a few samples of this study predate the infection). Cell type and time point are not known.

This clonotype was seen only a few times. This chain joins TRBV7-3 and TRBJ1-1; D unclear. The CDR3 totals 13 residues. The V gene's germline CDR1 is SGHTA and CDR2 FQGTGA. V was shortened by 2 bases and J by 4 bases, with 8 bases between the two germline ends. The CDR3: CASSLVTTTEAFF. CDR3 nucleotide sequence: TGTGCCAGCAGCTTAGTTACTACCACTGAAGCTTTCTTT. Full variable domain (outside the CDR3, taken from reference TRBV7-3 and TRBJ1-1): GAGVSQTPSNKVTEKGKYVELRCDPISGHTALYWYRQSLGQGPEFLIYFQGTGAADDSGLPNDRFFAVRPEGSVSTLKIQRTERGDSAVYLCASSLVTTTEAFFGQGTRLTVV.

The V and J genes are TRBV19 and TRBJ1-4; 7 bases are shared with TRBD1. Germline lookup yields CDR1 LNHDA and CDR2 SQIVND (reference sequence). The CDR3 is 16 residues long. With V trimmed by 6 bases and J by 0 bases, 7 bases remained unmatched. The CDR3 loop reads CASSGQVVATNEKLFF. DNA of the CDR3: TGTGCCAGTAGCGGACAGGTCGTTGCAACTAATGAAAAACTGTTTTTT. The whole variable domain, remainder taken from reference TRBV19 and TRBJ1-4, is DGGITQSPKYLFRKEGQNVTLSCEQNLNHDAMYWYRQDPGQGLRLIYYSQIVNDFQKGDIAEGYSVSREKKESFPLTVTSAQKNPTAFYLCASSGQVVATNEKLFFGSGTQLSVL.

This clonotype was counted many times. The chain couples TRBV24-1 to TRBJ2-7; 7 bases map to TRBD1. Trimming cost V 4 bases and J 6 bases; bases outside gene matches: 11. The germline V gene has CDR1 KGHDR and CDR2 SFDVKD. This CDR3 comprises 15 residues. The CDR3 sequence: CATSDPSTGNREQYF. CDR3 coding DNA: TGTGCCACCAGTGACCCTTCGACAGGGAACCGCGAGCAGTACTTC.

This clonotype was seen only a few times. V is TRBV9 and J is TRBJ2-5; no firm D call. This CDR3 is built from 14 residues. The germline gives CDR1 SGDLS, CDR2 YYNGEE. Trimming shortened V by 2 bases and J by 5 bases, and 13 bases separated the two germline ends. The CDR3 DNA is TGTGCCAGCAGCGTCGAACCACAAAGGGAGACCCAGTACTTC. Translating it yields CASSVEPQRETQYF.

This clonotype was detected ten times or more. The chain combines TRBV7-3 with TRBJ2-2; no definite D call. The CDR3 is 12 residues long. In germline, CDR1 is SGHTA, CDR2 FQGTGA. V lost 1 base, J lost 5 bases, and 2 bases lay in between. CDR3 in DNA: TGTGCCAGCAGCTTAAGTACCGGGGAGCTGTTTTTT. Protein sequence: CASSLSTGELFF.

This clonotype has at least ten counts. J is TRBJ2-1 and V is TRBV3-1; TRBD2 agrees at 7 bases. The CDR3 loop spans 15 amino acids. Trimming took 4 bases from V and 0 from J; bases not matched to a gene: 3. The germline V gene has CDR1 LGHDT and CDR2 YNNKEL (reference sequence). The chain's CDR3 is CASSLRTSSYNEQFF. CDR3 nucleotide sequence: TGTGCCAGCAGCCTCCGGACTAGCTCCTACAATGAGCAGTTCTTC.

This clonotype was seen many times. The chain uses TRBV7-2 and TRBJ1-2; D is possibly TRBD1 (6 bases). In germline, CDR1 is SGHTA, CDR2 FQGNSA. The ends were cut back, 5 bases at V and 4 bases at J, with 17 bases in the middle. The CDR3 loop spans 15 amino acids. The CDR3 region has the DNA TGTGCCAGCAGCCCACATACCGGGGGCGGCTATGGCTACACCTTC. Translation: CASSPHTGGGYGYTF. Variable domain in full (rest from reference TRBV7-2 and TRBJ1-2): GAGVSQSPSNKVTEKGKDVELRCDPISGHTALYWYRQSLGQGLEFLIYFQGNSAPDKSGLPSDRFSAERTGGSVSTLTIQRTQQEDSAVYLCASSPHTGGGYGYTFGSGTRLTVV.

This clonotype turned up a few times. This chain connects TRBV14 to TRBJ2-3; weak D call: TRBD1 (6 bases). V was trimmed by 5 bases and J by 9 bases, leaving 12 bases between them. CDR3 size: 12 residues. Germline lookup yields CDR1 SGHDN and CDR2 FVKESK. The CDR3 DNA reads as TGTGCCAGCAGCGCTCAGGGGCTAACGCAGTATTTT. Protein product: CASSAQGLTQYF.

The genes are TRBV7-8 and TRBJ1-1; D unresolved. Germline V gene data show CDR1 as SGHVS and CDR2 as FQNEAQ. The CDR3 loop spans 15 amino acids. V lost 0 bases and J 3 bases, leaving 11 bases between the germline ends. The CDR3 sequence: CASSLAGPRDTEAFF. DNA of the CDR3: TGTGCCAGCAGCTTAGCAGGGCCCCGGGACACTGAAGCTTTCTTT.

This clonotype has ten or more counts. The V gene is TRBV4-2, the J gene TRBJ2-1; 7 positions match TRBD1. The CDR3 sequence is 16 residues long. V lost 0 bases and J lost 16; bases outside the gene matches: 18. The germline V gene has CDR1 LGHNA and CDR2 YNFKEQ. CDR3 sequence reads: CASSQDRGQSYKAHFF. The CDR3 DNA reads as TGTGCCAGCAGCCAAGATAGGGGACAGTCCTACAAAGCCCACTTCTTC.

This clonotype was detected a few times. The CDR3 bases are TGTGCCAGCAGCCCGGAAGTGGGACAGTTTGGAACTGAAGCTTTCTTT. This gives the protein CASSPEVGQFGTEAFF. The chain carries TRBV7-6 and TRBJ1-1; TRBD1 aligns across 7 bases. The CDR3 consists of 16 residues. The junction had 14 bases not matched to a gene; V was cut back by 5 bases and J by 5 bases. CDR1 is SGHVS and CDR2 is FNYEAQ in the germline V gene.

This clonotype was observed a handful of times. The J gene is TRBJ2-6, the V gene TRBV4-1; D not certain. Trimming removed 5 bases from V and 0 bases from J, with 8 bases in between. The germline V gene encodes CDR1 MGHRA and CDR2 YSYEKL. The CDR3 loop spans 15 amino acids. The DNA for the CDR3 is TGCGCCAGCAGCTCCCACCCCTCTGGGGCCAACGTCCTGACTTTC. It encodes CASSSHPSGANVLTF.